Shown below are 14 T cell receptor beta chains from a single sample sequenced in a study of response to subunit inactivated influenza vaccine. Using its own MiXCR run on the RT-PCR reads, TCRdb lists one record per CDR3 protein. The sample holds roughly 500,000 distinct CDR3 sequences, approximately 15% seen once. This material consisted of CD4+ T cells sorted from PBMCs, taken less than 30 months after vaccination. The receptors here all came from a man aged 45-69 years who received an inactivated influenza vaccine.

The rearrangement links TRBV6-5 to TRBJ2-7, with TRBD2 matching over 8 bases. The J segment lost 3 bases and the V segment lost 3 bases, leaving 10 bases of the junction unmatched. The V gene's germline CDR1 is MNHEY and CDR2 SVGAGI. This CDR3 has 16 amino acids. The chain's CDR3 is CASSYKVRAGDYEQYF. Written as DNA, the CDR3 is TGTGCCAGCAGTTATAAGGTTCGAGCGGGAGACTACGAGCAGTACTTC.

As for this clonotype: A junction boundary mismatches the germline segment, possibly from a read error. V gene TRBV6-2 or TRBV6-3 combines with J gene TRBJ2-1; 9 bases line up with TRBD2. Germline V gives CDR1 MNHEY, CDR2 SVGEGT. The CDR3 consists of 14 residues. CDR3 residues: CASSSSRLAGPQIF. DNA of the CDR3: TGTGCCAGCAGTTCCTCACGGCTAGCGGGGCCTCAGATCTTC.

The chain carries TRBV20-1 and TRBJ2-3; 7 bases map to TRBD2. Germline assignment: CDR1 DFQATT and CDR2 SNEGSKA (reference sequence). This CDR3 region has 13 residues. Unmatched junction bases numbered 5, after V lost 4 bases and J lost 4 bases. In DNA, the CDR3 is TGCAGTGCTATGAGTGGGGGGGCAGATACGCAGTATTTT. This translates into CSAMSGGADTQYF.

This clonotype was counted a few times. This sequence joins TRBV14 and TRBJ2-5, with TRBD2 identical over 7 bases. Germline V gene sequence: CDR1 SGHDN, CDR2 FVKESK. The CDR3 is 14 residues long. Trimming took 4 bases from V and 5 from J; bases not matched to a gene: 7. Here the CDR3 reads CASSPRRGLETQYF. CDR3 nucleotides: TGTGCCAGCAGCCCCAGGCGGGGGTTGGAGACCCAGTACTTC.

This chain connects TRBV25-1 to TRBJ2-1; 7 nucleotides match TRBD2. V shed 1 base and J 7 bases; nucleotides not matched to a gene: 4. In germline, CDR1 is MGHDK, CDR2 SYGVNS. The CDR3 extends over 14 amino acids. DNA for the CDR3: TGTGCCAGCAGTGAATGGGGAGGGATGAATGAGCAGTTCTTC. Its protein product is CASSEWGGMNEQFF.

This clonotype appeared many times. The V call is TRBV29-1, the J call TRBJ2-2; D is unclear. This CDR3 region has 14 residues. V lost 5 bases, J lost 0 bases, and 10 bases lay in between. From germline, CDR1 is SQVTM and CDR2 ANQGSEA. This chain's CDR3 is CSVTVSANTGELFF. The CDR3 bases are TGCAGCGTTACAGTGTCAGCGAACACCGGGGAGCTGTTTTTT.

This clonotype was counted between two and nine times. The chain is built from TRBV20-1 and TRBJ1-2, with 11 nucleotides matching TRBD1. The V and J ends lost 1 base and 1 base, in that order; junction bases with no gene match: 5. This CDR3 is 16 amino acids long. Germline V CDR1 and CDR2: DFQATT, SNEGSKA (reference sequence). The CDR3 region is CSARGTGGAFNYGYTF. The CDR3, as DNA: TGCAGTGCTAGAGGGACAGGGGGCGCGTTTAACTATGGCTACACCTTC.

The chain employs TRBV12-3 or TRBV12-4 and TRBJ1-1; TRBD1 might be the D (6 bases). With 7 bases removed from V and 3 bases from J, the gap between germline ends came to 12 bases. The CDR3 runs 13 residues. DNA for the CDR3: TGTGCCAGCAAGGACAGAACTTACACTGAAGCTTTCTTT. Its translation: CASKDRTYTEAFF.

This clonotype was detected ten times or more. This chain uses TRBV20-1 with TRBJ2-7; D remains unclear. Trimming left V 1 base short and J 0 bases short, with 13 bases between. The CDR3 covers 15 residues. Germline V gene sequence: CDR1 DFQATT, CDR2 SNEGSKA (reference sequence). CDR3 bases: TGCAGTGCTAGAGTTCCTTCCCGGAACTCCTACGAGCAGTACTTC. Its protein product is CSARVPSRNSYEQYF.

The chain carries TRBV24-1 and TRBJ2-1; D possibly uses TRBD1 or TRBD2 (5 bases each). The ends were cut back, 2 bases at V and 8 bases at J, with 21 bases in the middle. The CDR3 loop spans 17 amino acids. CDR1 is KGHDR, CDR2 SFDVKD, per germline. CDR3 in amino acids: CATSDSSGTINEDEQFF. CDR3 nucleotide sequence: TGTGCCACCAGTGATTCGTCCGGGACCATAAACGAGGATGAGCAGTTCTTC.

The rearrangement joins TRBV29-1 to TRBJ2-5, with 7 positions matching TRBD1. V was clipped by 4 bases and J by 4 bases; unmatched bases: 6. CDR1 and CDR2 (germline): SQVTM, ANQGSEA. The CDR3 is made up of 13 amino acids. The DNA for the CDR3 is TGCAGCGTTGGCGGACAGGCCACAGAGACCCAGTACTTC. Protein product: CSVGGQATETQYF.

V is TRBV7-2 and J is TRBJ2-2; perhaps D is TRBD1 or TRBD2 (5 bases each). Germline values: CDR1 SGHTA, CDR2 FQGNSA. The CDR3 loop spans 15 amino acids. V lost 5 bases and J lost 6, with 16 bases in between. The CDR3 spells CASSLSTWGSGELFF. In DNA form, the CDR3 reads TGTGCCAGCAGCCTTTCAACGTGGGGGTCCGGGGAGCTGTTTTTT.

The chain recombines TRBV5-6 with TRBJ2-7, with D tentatively TRBD1 (5 bases). V shed 1 base and J shed 3 bases, with 11 bases lying between them. The CDR3 loop spans 14 amino acids. Germline CDR1 reads SGHDT; CDR2 reads YYEEEE. CDR3 protein: CASSLYRSNYEQYF. The DNA of the CDR3 is TGTGCCAGCAGCTTGTACAGGTCAAACTACGAGCAGTACTTC.

This clonotype occurred a few times. This chain connects TRBV5-1 to TRBJ2-5; D gene ambiguous. CDR1 and CDR2 from the germline V gene are SGHRS and YFSETQ. The CDR3 has 15 amino acids. Between the trimmed V and J ends, which lost 0 bases and 4 bases, there was a span of 13 bases. CDR3 sequence (DNA): TGCGCCAGCAGCTTGGGTGCAGGAATCGGAGAGACCCAGTACTTC. Translating it yields CASSLGAGIGETQYF.